These 17 T cell receptor beta chains were all obtained from the same sample, sequenced in a study of regulatory T cells in long-lasting Graves disease. Time point specified: newly diagnosed GD, antithyroid drugs for less than 3 months. PBMCs were the source of the RNA used for TCR sequencing. Building the TCR beta libraries relied on iRepertoire HTBI primers, and CDR3 regions underwent Arm-PCR. TCRdb passed the multiplex PCR reads through MiXCR, listing each CDR3 protein once. The sample has about 620,000 distinct CDR3 sequences; roughly 16% are singletons. These data were also filed under a second study, of T cells in Graves' hyperthyroidism and ophthalmopathy.

This material consisted of peripheral blood mononuclear cells (PBMCs), taken at new diagnosis, from a patient treated with antithyroid drugs. The receptors were gathered from a woman aged 25 to 45 with Graves disease.

The table lists this clonotype with many counts. The chain carries TRBV6-1 and TRBJ2-7, with D possibly TRBD1 on 6 matching bases. V gave up 6 bases and J gave up 0 bases, with 15 bases separating them. Germline V CDR1 and CDR2: MNHNS, SASEGT. CDR3 size: 15 residues. CDR3 in amino acids: CASSPTLQGSYEQYF. The CDR3 DNA is TGTGCCAGCAGCCCTACTCTACAGGGCTCCTACGAGCAGTACTTC.

This clonotype was counted at least ten times. The chain joins TRBV12-3 or TRBV12-4 to TRBJ2-3; D gene ambiguous. The CDR3 consists of 14 residues. The V and J ends lost 6 bases and 2 bases respectively, with 12 bases between them. In nucleotides, the CDR3 is TGTGCCAGCAGCGACACATTAACCACAGATACGCAGTATTTT. This translates into CASSDTLTTDTQYF.

This clonotype was seen at least ten times. The DNA for the CDR3 is TGTGCCAGCACAGGACTTGAAAAACTGTTTTTT. It translates to CASTGLEKLFF. V gene TRBV28 combines with J gene TRBJ1-4; D call uncertain. The germline gives CDR1 MDHEN, CDR2 SYDVKM. The CDR3 totals 11 residues. V lost 7 bases, J lost 7 bases, and 7 bases lay in between.

The rearrangement links TRBV9 to TRBJ1-5; D is undetermined. V was trimmed by 0 bases and J by 3 bases, leaving 10 bases between them. This CDR3 has 15 amino acids. Looked up from germline, CDR1 is SGDLS and CDR2 is YYNGEE. For the CDR3, the DNA is TGTGCCAGCAGCGTAGGTCAGGATCACAATCAGCCCCAGCATTTT. It encodes CASSVGQDHNQPQHF.

Ten or more counts support this clonotype. The chain employs TRBV6-1 and TRBJ1-1, with D possibly matching TRBD1 (5 bases). CDR1 is MNHNS and CDR2 is SASEGT in the germline V gene. This CDR3 has 15 amino acids. The V and J ends lost 6 bases and 4 bases respectively, with 18 bases between them. In nucleotides, the CDR3 is TGTGCCAGCAGGAACCGGCAGGGTGGGGGCACTGAAGCTTTCTTT. This codes for CASRNRQGGGTEAFF.

To note about this clonotype: A much larger clone sits a single nucleotide away, making a read error possible. The rearrangement uses TRBV14 and TRBJ2-7; D is possibly TRBD1 (6 bases). The germline gives CDR1 SGHDN, CDR2 FVKESK. Trimming shortened V by 3 bases and J by 4 bases, and 13 bases separated the two germline ends. There are 14 residues in the CDR3. CDR3 protein: CASSHYRQEYEQYF. CDR3 DNA sequence: TGTGCCAGCAGCCACTACAGACAGGAGTACGAGCAGTACTTC.

The rearrangement joins TRBV9 to TRBJ1-1; D is perhaps TRBD1 (5 bases). V lost 0 bases to trimming and J lost 6 bases, with 12 bases between them. CDR1 is SGDLS, CDR2 YYNGEE, per germline. The CDR3 loop spans 14 amino acids. In DNA, the CDR3 is TGTGCCAGCAGCGTAGACTCAGGGCTTCCTGAAGCTTTCTTT. It yields the protein CASSVDSGLPEAFF.

This clonotype was counted ten times or more. The chain carries TRBV11-1 and TRBJ1-1; no clear D. The CDR3 has 15 amino acids. V dropped 3 bases and J dropped 4 bases, with 15 bases sitting between them. Per germline, CDR1 SGHAT and CDR2 FQDESV (reference sequence). The chain's CDR3 is CASSFLGMRSTEAFF. The CDR3 DNA follows: TGTGCCAGCAGCTTCCTAGGCATGCGGAGCACTGAAGCTTTCTTT. The full variable domain, with the rest looked up from reference TRBV11-1 and TRBJ1-1, is EAEVAQSPRYKITEKSQAVAFWCDPISGHATLYWYRQILGQGPELLVQFQDESVVDDSQLPKDRFSAERLKGVDSTLKIQPAELGDSAMYLCASSFLGMRSTEAFFGQGTRLTVV.

This clonotype was picked up many times. The chain has TRBV7-2 and TRBJ2-4; 7 positions match TRBD1. V lost 5 bases, J lost 4 bases, and 8 bases stayed unmatched. Germline V gives CDR1 SGHTA, CDR2 FQGNSA. The CDR3 extends over 15 amino acids. CDR3 amino acids: CASSPDRARKNIQYF. In nucleotides, the CDR3 is TGTGCCAGCAGCCCCGACAGGGCGAGGAAAAACATTCAGTACTTC.

The CDR3 protein is CASRRGTGSSEQYF. The DNA for the CDR3 is TGTGCCAGCAGACGAGGGACAGGGTCAAGCGAGCAGTACTTC. The chain combines TRBV12-3 or TRBV12-4 with TRBJ2-7, with 9 bases identical to TRBD1. CDR3 size: 14 residues. V was pared by 6 bases and J by 6 bases, with 9 bases of the junction left unmatched.

This clonotype was seen repeatedly, ten times or more. The chain carries TRBV24-1 and TRBJ1-5; D remains ambiguous. Trimming cost V 7 bases and J 1 base, with 10 bases left between them. The CDR3 has 14 amino acids. Germline CDR1 KGHDR, CDR2 SFDVKD. The CDR3 loop reads CATSATRSNQPQHF. The CDR3 region has the DNA TGTGCCACCAGCGCAACCCGGAGCAATCAGCCCCAGCATTTT.

This clonotype was seen repeatedly, ten times or more. The chain combines TRBV7-9 with TRBJ2-7; no clear D. This CDR3 is built from 13 residues. The germline V and J ends were trimmed by 5 bases and 4 bases, with 12 bases remaining between them. The germline gives CDR1 SEHNR, CDR2 FQNEAQ (reference sequence). The CDR3 bases are TGTGCCAGCAGCCCGAGCGTAAGTTACGAGCAGTACTTC. It codes for CASSPSVSYEQYF.

The chain uses TRBV10-3 and TRBJ1-5, with 8 bases that match TRBD1. Germline assignment: CDR1 ENHRY and CDR2 SYGVKD. The CDR3 has 15 residues. The trim removed 0 bases at V and 7 bases at J, leaving 5 bases unmatched. This CDR3 reads CAISESPTGAQPQHF. CDR3 bases: TGTGCCATCAGTGAGTCCCCGACAGGGGCGCAGCCCCAGCATTTT.

This clonotype was seen at least ten times. The V call is TRBV7-9, the J call TRBJ1-2, with no clear D. This CDR3 contains 15 residues. Germline CDR1 SEHNR, CDR2 FQNEAQ (reference sequence). V was shortened by 3 bases and J by 0 bases, with 11 bases between the two germline ends. The CDR3 region has the DNA TGTGCCAGCAGCTTGCAGGTGGAAACTAACTATGGCTACACCTTC. It encodes CASSLQVETNYGYTF.

CDR3 amino acids: CASSMVRGTEAFF. The DNA of the CDR3 is TGTGCCAGTAGTATGGTACGAGGGACTGAAGCTTTCTTT. The rearrangement links TRBV19 to TRBJ1-1; D uncertain. Germline CDR1 and CDR2: LNHDA and SQIVND (reference sequence). The CDR3 consists of 13 residues. V gave up 3 bases and J gave up 5 bases, with 10 bases separating them.

Many counts were recorded for this clonotype. The chain employs TRBV2 and TRBJ1-1; no definite D call. From germline, CDR1 is SNHLY and CDR2 FYNNEI. The CDR3 covers 13 residues. Trimming stripped 7 bases from V and 6 bases from J, with 15 bases between. DNA of the CDR3: TGTGCCAGCAAACTGAATTTCCGCCCTGAAGCTTTCTTT. Residues: CASKLNFRPEAFF. The whole variable domain, filled in from reference TRBV2 and TRBJ1-1, reads EPEVTQTPSHQVTQMGQEVILRCVPISNHLYFYWYRQILGQKVEFLVSFYNNEISEKSEIFDDQFSVERPDGSNFTLKIRSTKLEDSAMYFCASKLNFRPEAFFGQGTRLTVV.

In this sample, this clonotype turned up many times. The V and J genes are TRBV3-1 and TRBJ2-3; 8 bases align to TRBD1. The CDR3 has 14 amino acids. Losses at the gene ends were 11 bases for V and 4 bases for J; bases not matched to a gene: 11. The V gene's germline CDR1 is LGHDT and CDR2 YNNKEL (reference sequence). CDR3 amino acids: CAAERQGLSDTQYF. CDR3 nucleotides: TGTGCCGCCGAGAGACAGGGGCTTTCAGATACGCAGTATTTT.